This T cell receptor beta chain is drawn from a study of blood T cells in healthy people across ages. Study observations and caveats: The recorded TCR beta diversity per million T cells decreased in a roughly linear manner with age.

The CDR3 totals 15 residues. Trimming stripped 0 bases from V and 6 bases from J, with 14 bases between. Germline V gene lookup returns CDR1 ENHRY and CDR2 SYGVKD. As concerns this clonotype: The antigen is unknown.

It was with a sample-barcoded 5' primer and a J-beta primer mix that a second PCR of about 6 to 12 cycles was run. Every cDNA was tagged by a template-switch adaptor with 12 random nucleotides. Every sample gave at least 2.5 million paired-end reads containing CDR3. TCRdb re-analysed the 5' RACE reads in MiXCR, keeping a single row per CDR3 protein. The sample contains 600,000 to 800,000 distinct CDR3 sequences, 40% to 65% of which appear only once. The chain uses TRBV10-3 and TRBJ1-1, with D unclear. The sequenced material came from blood. The receptor comes from an elderly woman in good health. In DNA form, the CDR3 reads TGTGCCATCAGTGAGTCTTGGAGCTCCAACGCTGAAGCTTTCTTT. As protein: CAISESWSSNAEAFF.